This TCR beta chain was captured in a study of blood T cells in healthy people across ages (dated by TCRdb to about 2015). Regarding the complete study: In model experiments, template switching captured about one uniquely barcoded TCR beta cDNA molecule for every two T cells. Four age groups were formed from the donors: young (average roughly 15 years), middle-aged (around 40), aged (about 62) and long-lived (less than 85). Two additional independent replicas of 1 million unique cDNA reads from the same blood draw were analyzed for two donors (one aged 18 to 30 and one aged 80 or older). Age-related changes in TCR beta repertoire diversity were measured in the study by deep sequencing normalized with unique cDNA molecular identifiers. To avoid experimental bias, donors of different ages were randomly spread across the sequencing lanes. Results the study describes overall, beyond this receptor: Estimates of total diversity based on one million sequenced T cells were regarded as lower bounds and as underestimates. As age increased, observed TCR beta diversity per million T cells dropped in a roughly linear way, and a significant reduction was already evident by age about 40. The long-lived group showed more naive CD4+ T cells, fewer expanded clones and increased TCR diversity than the aged group, suggesting age selection. Because profiling used bulk unsorted PBMCs, naive and antigen-experienced compartments could not be compared conclusively. There was a strong correlation between observed TCR beta diversity and the percentage of naive T cells measured by flow cytometry. Because donor CMV infection status was unknown, age-related changes in expanded clonotypes were potentially confounded.

Comment on this clonotype: Its antigen specificity is not known. No much larger clone exists at a distance of one base, and base qualities are not known.

The CDR3 sequence holds 12 residues, the cysteine and phenylalanine included. Left in the record is the CDR3 DNA by itself, 36 bases read in frame from the first base. A distance of 10 bases separates the germline ends of V and J, which lose 5 bases and 5 bases respectively. Per the germline V gene (reference sequence), GTSNPN is the CDR1 and SVGIG is the CDR2. Receptors were amplified or captured by 5' RACE. Sequencer: Illumina HiSeq 2500. A second PCR of roughly 7 to 12 cycles was performed with a sample-barcoded 5' primer and a J-beta primer mix. A unique molecular identifier was introduced onto each TCR beta cDNA molecule by a template-switch 5' adaptor carrying 12 random nucleotides. At least 3 million CDR3-containing paired-end reads were obtained from each sample. First-strand cDNA synthesis was performed from all RNA using the Mint cDNA synthesis kit, with priming by a TRBC-specific oligonucleotide. Following uracil-DNA glycosylase treatment, all cDNA underwent a first 18-cycle PCR with the universal primers M1SS and BC2_uni_R. The study's processing was this. For normalization, 1 million high-quality reads were randomly selected from each sample, with every read carrying a distinct molecular identifier. Reads sharing molecular identifiers were discarded rather than binned into consensus sequences. MiTCR, with a Q25 quality threshold and the strictest error-elimination algorithm, was used for CDR3 identification, clonotype clustering and error correction. A nonparametric unseen species model using Euler transformation provided a lower-bound estimate of total TCR beta diversity. Through fastp at Q25 and MiXCR, TCRdb rebuilt clones from the public reads, retaining in-frame beta chains. Identical CDR3 proteins give one entry, which carries the most common genes and DNA. The V and J calls and clone size are TCRdb's, not the authors'. The sample table contains fewer than 900,000 distinct CDR3 sequences; only one count was recorded for roughly 43% of them. The top ten constitute 20% to 25% of the sample.

Donors were approximately 42 systemically healthy Caucasian individuals from Russia aged roughly 6 to 100 years. Each donor gave ten milliliters of peripheral blood, collected into EDTA-treated Vacutainer tubes. Ficoll-Paque density-gradient centrifugation was used to isolate PBMCs, with at least 6 million per sample. Trizol reagent was used to extract total RNA from PBMCs, with at least 5.5 micrograms per sample. Naive CD45RAhigh/CD27high T cell percentages were measured by flow cytometry on a PBMC aliquot from every donor. Source material: blood. The V and J segments used are TRBV30 and TRBJ2-1, with the D gene too uncertain to name. The source of this sequence is a woman between 55 and 75 years old in good health. The sequenced DNA: TGTGCCTGGGGCGCACTCAACAATGAGCAGTTCTTC. Its translation reads: CAWGALNNEQFF.